This T cell receptor beta chain was recovered during a study of CD8 T cells in Susac syndrome. With random hexamers, reverse transcription was performed on about 0.5 to 1 ug of RNA. Amplification of TCR beta CDR3 spanned 54 Vbeta and 13 Jbeta via immunoSEQ multiplex PCR. MiXCR was run by TCRdb on the immunoSEQ multiplex PCR reads, yielding one entry per CDR3 protein. The sample consists of roughly 190,000 distinct CDR3 sequences, about 94% of them appearing once. From blood CD8+ and CD4+ T cells, TCR beta sequences were generated. Healthy donors formed controls matched for age and sex. Negative magnetic isolation gave CD8+ and CD4+ cells; FACS enriched CD8+ TEMRA. The germline CDR1 and CDR2 sequences are LGHNA and YNFKEQ. Trimming cost V 0 bases and J 7 bases, with 7 bases left between them. CDR3 size: 13 residues.

The chain has TRBV4-2 and TRBJ2-1; D unclear. This TCR came from a human donor in good health. Sequencing was performed on CD4+ T cells from PBMCs. CDR3: CASSQDMRNEQFF. DNA for the CDR3: TGTGCCAGCAGCCAAGATATGAGGAATGAGCAGTTCTTC.